The 26 T cell receptor beta chains below all came from one sample that was sequenced in a study of neurological immune-mediated disorders. TCRdb ran MiXCR on the 5' RACE reads and lists one entry per CDR3 protein. The sample lists some 50,000 distinct CDR3 sequences; roughly 25% were seen once. Sequencing used PBMCs. The receptors here all came from a woman aged 65 to 85 in good health.

In its sample, this clonotype was seen many times. The genes are TRBV2 and TRBJ1-3; D is unclear. The V gene lost 4 bases and the J gene lost 2 bases, with 15 bases spanning the gap. The CDR3 contains 16 residues. Germline V lookup: CDR1 SNHLY, CDR2 FYNNEI. CDR3 residues: CASSVSPQEAGNTIYF. CDR3 coding DNA: TGTGCCAGCAGTGTCAGTCCTCAGGAGGCTGGAAACACCATATATTTT.

This clonotype has ten or more counts. The genes are TRBV25-1 and TRBJ1-6; 9 nucleotides align to TRBD1. Trimming took 2 bases from V and 7 from J; bases not matched to a gene: 3. This CDR3 is 15 amino acids long. Germline lookup yields CDR1 MGHDK and CDR2 SYGVNS. The CDR3 DNA is TGTGCCAGCAGTGAAGGACAGGGGATCAATTCACCCCTCCACTTT. Protein sequence: CASSEGQGINSPLHF.

This clonotype was observed at least ten times. The junction departs from the called germline gene at one end, perhaps through a read error. The chain recombines TRBV15 with TRBJ2-7; TRBD2 agrees at 8 bases. CDR1 and CDR2 from the germline V gene are LNHNV and YYDKDF (reference sequence). This CDR3 comprises 16 residues. CDR3 DNA sequence: TGTGCCACCAGCAGTCCCGCGGGACTAGAATCCTCCGAGCAGTACTTC. Residues: CATSSPAGLESSEQYF.

This clonotype has a count of ten or more. The V gene is TRBV20-1, the J gene TRBJ1-4; D perhaps matches TRBD1 (6 bases). The V end was cut by 0 bases, the J end by 6 bases, with 8 bases between. The CDR3 covers 13 residues. Germline CDR1 reads DFQATT; CDR2 reads SNEGSKA (reference sequence). The CDR3 sequence is CSAREGADEKLFF. The CDR3 DNA reads TGCAGTGCTAGAGAGGGGGCTGATGAAAAACTGTTTTTT.

The sample holds many counts of this clonotype. This chain connects TRBV20-1 to TRBJ2-5, with D perhaps matching TRBD1 (9 bases). The CDR3 has 14 amino acids. Germline V lookup: CDR1 DFQATT, CDR2 SNEGSKA (reference sequence). The V end lost 5 bases, the J end lost 7 bases, and 20 bases lay between the germline ends. The CDR3 nucleotides are TGCAGTGCTTCGCCGGGACAGGGACTAGGGACCCAGTACTTC. It yields the protein CSASPGQGLGTQYF.

In its sample, this clonotype was seen many times. The V gene is TRBV20-1, the J gene TRBJ1-2; D gene ambiguous. This CDR3 has 13 residues. V gave up 0 bases and J gave up 5 bases, with 10 bases separating them. CDR1 DFQATT and CDR2 SNEGSKA come from the germline V gene (reference sequence). The CDR3 region is CSARDVGKYGYTF. The CDR3 coding sequence is TGCAGTGCTAGAGATGTTGGGAAGTATGGCTACACCTTC.

Remarks on this clonotype: A read error is possible here, since a much larger clone lies one base away. The V call is TRBV15, the J call TRBJ1-5; D may be TRBD1 (6 bases). From germline, CDR1 is LNHNV and CDR2 YYDKDF (reference sequence). With 0 bases removed from V and 9 bases from J, the gap between germline ends came to 18 bases. The CDR3 is made up of 16 amino acids. As DNA, the CDR3 is TGTGCCACCAGCAGAGAACAGGGCAATACCATGCGGCCCCAGCATTTT. Amino acid sequence: CATSREQGNTMRPQHF.

This clonotype has more than one count but fewer than ten. A much larger clone lies one base from this, so it may be a read error. The chain carries TRBV7-2 and TRBJ1-2; 7 bases map to TRBD1. The CDR3 is 14 amino acids. The germline CDR1 and CDR2 sequences are SGHTA and FQGNSA. In nucleotides, the CDR3 is TGTGCCAGCAGGGGACCGGGACAGATCTCTGGCCACACCTTC. Its translation: CASRGPGQISGHTF.

Only one count was recorded for this clonotype. It is likely a read error, because the conserved phenylalanine at the end of the CDR3 is missing. The chain couples TRBV30 to TRBJ2-1, with D unresolved. This CDR3 has 12 amino acids. Germline V gene sequence: CDR1 GTSNPN, CDR2 SVGIG (reference sequence). V lost 4 bases and J lost 7, with 11 bases in between. The CDR3 coding sequence is TGTGCCTGGAACCTGGACCGGAATGAGCAGTTCCTC. Translated, it gives CAWNLDRNEQFL.

The chain recombines TRBV10-3 with TRBJ1-6; the D is unclear. This CDR3 region has 15 residues. Germline CDR1 reads ENHRY; CDR2 reads SYGVKD. V was shortened by 0 bases and J by 7 bases, with 10 bases between the two germline ends. Here the CDR3 DNA reads TGTGCCATCAGTGAGTCGGTCCTGGGCAATTCACCCCTCCACTTT. As protein: CAISESVLGNSPLHF.

The rearrangement joins TRBV28 to TRBJ2-7; 11 nucleotides agree with TRBD2. Germline V gives CDR1 MDHEN, CDR2 SYDVKM. V lost 6 bases, J lost 7 bases, and 8 bases stayed unmatched. This CDR3 has 14 residues. Written as DNA, the CDR3 is TGTGCCAGCAGGCATAGCGGGGGGGCAGGGGAGCAGTACGTC. This sequence encodes CASRHSGGAGEQYV.

This clonotype was detected ten times or more. CDR3 residues: CASSEARGQAGSSYEQYF. DNA for the CDR3: TGTGCCAGCAGTGAAGCAAGAGGACAGGCGGGGAGCTCCTACGAGCAGTACTTC. J is TRBJ2-7 and V is TRBV6-1, with TRBD1 as a possible D gene (7 bases). There are 18 residues in the CDR3. V was pared by 0 bases and J by 0 bases, with 18 bases between. The germline gives CDR1 MNHNS, CDR2 SASEGT.

The table lists this clonotype with many counts. V usage is TRBV28 and J usage is TRBJ2-3; 9 bases align to TRBD2. The germline CDR1 and CDR2 sequences are MDHEN and SYDVKM. The length of the CDR3 is 17 residues. V lost 1 base, J lost 4 bases, and 9 bases stayed unmatched. The CDR3 region is CASSLFGRGGAPDTQYF. In nucleotides, the CDR3 is TGTGCCAGCAGTTTATTTGGGCGGGGGGGAGCCCCAGATACGCAGTATTTT.

This clonotype was picked up many times. The V and J genes are TRBV5-1 and TRBJ2-1; no clear D. The CDR3 is 14 residues long. V was shortened by 0 bases and J by 9 bases, with 13 bases between the two germline ends. CDR1 SGHRS and CDR2 YFSETQ come from the germline V gene. CDR3 sequence reads: CASSLAPASGEQFF. CDR3 nucleotides: TGCGCCAGCAGCTTGGCCCCAGCGTCAGGTGAGCAGTTCTTC.

There are many counts of this clonotype. The chain joins TRBV6-5 to TRBJ2-1; 7 positions agree with TRBD1. V shed 5 bases, J shed 4 bases, and the junction held 8 bases outside the gene matches. Germline CDR1 reads MNHEY; CDR2 reads SVGAGI. CDR3 length equals 15 residues. This chain's CDR3 is CASSAEGAWYNEQFF. The CDR3 coding sequence is TGTGCCAGCAGTGCCGAGGGGGCTTGGTACAATGAGCAGTTCTTC.

This sequence joins TRBV15 and TRBJ2-5; a weak D match, TRBD2 (6 bases). CDR1 LNHNV and CDR2 YYDKDF come from the germline V gene (reference sequence). The germline V and J ends were trimmed by 0 bases and 5 bases, with 13 bases remaining between them. The length of the CDR3 is 15 residues. CDR3 in amino acids: CATSRDPTGDETQYF. For the CDR3, the DNA is TGTGCCACCAGCAGAGATCCAACGGGGGATGAGACCCAGTACTTC. The entire variable domain, with the rest obtained from reference TRBV15 and TRBJ2-5, is as follows: DAMVIQNPRYQVTQFGKPVTLSCSQTLNHNVMYWYQQKSSQAPKLLFHYYDKDFNNEADTPDNFQSRRPNTSFCFLDIRSPGLGDTAMYLCATSRDPTGDETQYFGPGTRLLVL.

The sample holds many counts of this clonotype. This chain joins TRBV20-1 and TRBJ2-7; weak D call: TRBD1 (6 bases). The germline gives CDR1 DFQATT, CDR2 SNEGSKA (reference sequence). Trimming took off 7 bases at V and 4 bases at J, with 14 bases between the two ends. The CDR3 runs to 12 residues. The CDR3 reads CSVKGHVYEQYF. The CDR3 bases are TGCAGTGTGAAGGGACACGTTTACGAGCAGTACTTC.

This clonotype was detected many times. The chain couples TRBV27 to TRBJ2-6, with D perhaps matching TRBD2 (5 bases). In germline, CDR1 is MNHEY, CDR2 SMNVEV (reference sequence). The CDR3 consists of 16 residues. Trimming took 2 bases from V and 2 from J, leaving 10 bases between them. In DNA, the CDR3 is TGTGCCAGCAGTTTACTCCGGGGTACTGGGGCCAACGTCCTGACTTTC. Its protein is CASSLLRGTGANVLTF.

This clonotype was found many times. The chain carries TRBV20-1 and TRBJ2-1; no clear D gene. Looked up from germline, CDR1 is DFQATT and CDR2 is SNEGSKA (reference sequence). The length of the CDR3 is 13 residues. V lost 1 base and J lost 12, with 16 bases in between. CDR3 region: CSARVASAKGQFF. CDR3 nucleotides: TGCAGTGCTAGAGTAGCCAGCGCCAAGGGGCAGTTCTTC.

This clonotype was picked up many times. The chain joins TRBV5-1 to TRBJ1-1, with D hard to call. From germline, CDR1 is SGHRS and CDR2 YFSETQ. Trimming took off 7 bases at V and 0 bases at J, with 10 bases between the two ends. The CDR3 consists of 13 residues. CDR3 sequence (DNA): TGCGCCAGCCAAACATCGATGAACACTGAAGCTTTCTTT. Translated, it gives CASQTSMNTEAFF.

This clonotype appeared many times. J is TRBJ1-2 and V is TRBV5-1; D gene ambiguous. The V and J ends lost 4 bases and 4 bases respectively, with 11 bases between them. Per the germline V gene, CDR1 is SGHRS and CDR2 is YFSETQ. The CDR3 loop spans 13 amino acids. This chain's CDR3 is CASSPDGIYGYTF. Written as DNA, the CDR3 is TGCGCCAGCAGCCCGGACGGAATCTATGGCTACACCTTC.

V and J are TRBV10-3 and TRBJ1-5; TRBD1 agrees at 7 bases. Germline CDR1 reads ENHRY; CDR2 reads SYGVKD. This CDR3 is built from 15 residues. The V and J ends lost 0 bases and 3 bases, in that order; junction bases with no gene match: 2. The CDR3 spells CAISESTGNNQPQHF. As DNA, the CDR3 is TGTGCCATCAGTGAGTCGACAGGGAACAATCAGCCCCAGCATTTT.

This clonotype was recorded at least ten times. The rearrangement links TRBV5-6 to TRBJ2-4; D is tentatively TRBD1 or TRBD2 (6 bases each). CDR3 length: 14 amino acids. The V end was cut by 5 bases, the J end by 8 bases, with 17 bases between. Germline CDR1 and CDR2: SGHDT and YYEEEE. The CDR3 sequence is CASRWTGGVDIQYF. In DNA, the CDR3 is TGTGCCAGCAGATGGACCGGGGGCGTGGACATTCAGTACTTC.

At least ten counts were recorded for this clonotype. DNA for the CDR3: TGTGCCAGCAGTTTTTCGCGGGCCTCCCGCGGGGGCTACGAGCAGTACTTC. Its translation is CASSFSRASRGGYEQYF. J is TRBJ2-7 and V is TRBV28, with 7 bases lining up with TRBD2. Germline values: CDR1 MDHEN, CDR2 SYDVKM. J gave up 3 bases and V 3 bases, and 14 bases lay outside the gene matches. The CDR3 runs to 17 residues.

This clonotype was seen ten or more times. This rearrangement joins TRBV5-1 to TRBJ1-1; 8 bases match TRBD1. This CDR3 comprises 14 residues. Germline V gives CDR1 SGHRS, CDR2 YFSETQ. Losses at the gene ends were 5 bases for V and 2 bases for J; bases not matched to a gene: 5. DNA for the CDR3: TGCGCCAGCAGACCCGGGACAGGCAACACTGAAGCTTTCTTT. Translated: CASRPGTGNTEAFF.

This rearrangement joins TRBV19 to TRBJ1-2, with TRBD1 matching over 8 bases. Germline trimming cut 4 bases from V and 6 bases from J; bases unmatched to any gene: 10. Per germline, CDR1 LNHDA and CDR2 SQIVND (reference sequence). The CDR3 runs to 15 residues. CDR3 coding DNA: TGTGCCAGTAGTACTCGCCGACAGGGGAGGGATGGCTACACCTTC. Translation: CASSTRRQGRDGYTF.